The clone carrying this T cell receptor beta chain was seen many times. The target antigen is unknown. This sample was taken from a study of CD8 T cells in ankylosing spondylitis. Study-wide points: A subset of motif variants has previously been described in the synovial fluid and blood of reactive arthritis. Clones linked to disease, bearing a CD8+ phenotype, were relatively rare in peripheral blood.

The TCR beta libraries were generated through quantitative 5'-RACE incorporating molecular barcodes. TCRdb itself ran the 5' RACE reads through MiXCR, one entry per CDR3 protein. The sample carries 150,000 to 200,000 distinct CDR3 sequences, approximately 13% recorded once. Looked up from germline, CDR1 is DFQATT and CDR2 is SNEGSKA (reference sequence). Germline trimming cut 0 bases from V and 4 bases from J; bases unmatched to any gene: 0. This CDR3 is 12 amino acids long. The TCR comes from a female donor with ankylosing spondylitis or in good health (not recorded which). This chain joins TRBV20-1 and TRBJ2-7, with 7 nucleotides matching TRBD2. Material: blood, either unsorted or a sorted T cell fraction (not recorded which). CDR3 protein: CSAREREYEQYF. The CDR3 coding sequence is TGCAGTGCTAGAGAGCGGGAGTACGAGCAGTACTTC.